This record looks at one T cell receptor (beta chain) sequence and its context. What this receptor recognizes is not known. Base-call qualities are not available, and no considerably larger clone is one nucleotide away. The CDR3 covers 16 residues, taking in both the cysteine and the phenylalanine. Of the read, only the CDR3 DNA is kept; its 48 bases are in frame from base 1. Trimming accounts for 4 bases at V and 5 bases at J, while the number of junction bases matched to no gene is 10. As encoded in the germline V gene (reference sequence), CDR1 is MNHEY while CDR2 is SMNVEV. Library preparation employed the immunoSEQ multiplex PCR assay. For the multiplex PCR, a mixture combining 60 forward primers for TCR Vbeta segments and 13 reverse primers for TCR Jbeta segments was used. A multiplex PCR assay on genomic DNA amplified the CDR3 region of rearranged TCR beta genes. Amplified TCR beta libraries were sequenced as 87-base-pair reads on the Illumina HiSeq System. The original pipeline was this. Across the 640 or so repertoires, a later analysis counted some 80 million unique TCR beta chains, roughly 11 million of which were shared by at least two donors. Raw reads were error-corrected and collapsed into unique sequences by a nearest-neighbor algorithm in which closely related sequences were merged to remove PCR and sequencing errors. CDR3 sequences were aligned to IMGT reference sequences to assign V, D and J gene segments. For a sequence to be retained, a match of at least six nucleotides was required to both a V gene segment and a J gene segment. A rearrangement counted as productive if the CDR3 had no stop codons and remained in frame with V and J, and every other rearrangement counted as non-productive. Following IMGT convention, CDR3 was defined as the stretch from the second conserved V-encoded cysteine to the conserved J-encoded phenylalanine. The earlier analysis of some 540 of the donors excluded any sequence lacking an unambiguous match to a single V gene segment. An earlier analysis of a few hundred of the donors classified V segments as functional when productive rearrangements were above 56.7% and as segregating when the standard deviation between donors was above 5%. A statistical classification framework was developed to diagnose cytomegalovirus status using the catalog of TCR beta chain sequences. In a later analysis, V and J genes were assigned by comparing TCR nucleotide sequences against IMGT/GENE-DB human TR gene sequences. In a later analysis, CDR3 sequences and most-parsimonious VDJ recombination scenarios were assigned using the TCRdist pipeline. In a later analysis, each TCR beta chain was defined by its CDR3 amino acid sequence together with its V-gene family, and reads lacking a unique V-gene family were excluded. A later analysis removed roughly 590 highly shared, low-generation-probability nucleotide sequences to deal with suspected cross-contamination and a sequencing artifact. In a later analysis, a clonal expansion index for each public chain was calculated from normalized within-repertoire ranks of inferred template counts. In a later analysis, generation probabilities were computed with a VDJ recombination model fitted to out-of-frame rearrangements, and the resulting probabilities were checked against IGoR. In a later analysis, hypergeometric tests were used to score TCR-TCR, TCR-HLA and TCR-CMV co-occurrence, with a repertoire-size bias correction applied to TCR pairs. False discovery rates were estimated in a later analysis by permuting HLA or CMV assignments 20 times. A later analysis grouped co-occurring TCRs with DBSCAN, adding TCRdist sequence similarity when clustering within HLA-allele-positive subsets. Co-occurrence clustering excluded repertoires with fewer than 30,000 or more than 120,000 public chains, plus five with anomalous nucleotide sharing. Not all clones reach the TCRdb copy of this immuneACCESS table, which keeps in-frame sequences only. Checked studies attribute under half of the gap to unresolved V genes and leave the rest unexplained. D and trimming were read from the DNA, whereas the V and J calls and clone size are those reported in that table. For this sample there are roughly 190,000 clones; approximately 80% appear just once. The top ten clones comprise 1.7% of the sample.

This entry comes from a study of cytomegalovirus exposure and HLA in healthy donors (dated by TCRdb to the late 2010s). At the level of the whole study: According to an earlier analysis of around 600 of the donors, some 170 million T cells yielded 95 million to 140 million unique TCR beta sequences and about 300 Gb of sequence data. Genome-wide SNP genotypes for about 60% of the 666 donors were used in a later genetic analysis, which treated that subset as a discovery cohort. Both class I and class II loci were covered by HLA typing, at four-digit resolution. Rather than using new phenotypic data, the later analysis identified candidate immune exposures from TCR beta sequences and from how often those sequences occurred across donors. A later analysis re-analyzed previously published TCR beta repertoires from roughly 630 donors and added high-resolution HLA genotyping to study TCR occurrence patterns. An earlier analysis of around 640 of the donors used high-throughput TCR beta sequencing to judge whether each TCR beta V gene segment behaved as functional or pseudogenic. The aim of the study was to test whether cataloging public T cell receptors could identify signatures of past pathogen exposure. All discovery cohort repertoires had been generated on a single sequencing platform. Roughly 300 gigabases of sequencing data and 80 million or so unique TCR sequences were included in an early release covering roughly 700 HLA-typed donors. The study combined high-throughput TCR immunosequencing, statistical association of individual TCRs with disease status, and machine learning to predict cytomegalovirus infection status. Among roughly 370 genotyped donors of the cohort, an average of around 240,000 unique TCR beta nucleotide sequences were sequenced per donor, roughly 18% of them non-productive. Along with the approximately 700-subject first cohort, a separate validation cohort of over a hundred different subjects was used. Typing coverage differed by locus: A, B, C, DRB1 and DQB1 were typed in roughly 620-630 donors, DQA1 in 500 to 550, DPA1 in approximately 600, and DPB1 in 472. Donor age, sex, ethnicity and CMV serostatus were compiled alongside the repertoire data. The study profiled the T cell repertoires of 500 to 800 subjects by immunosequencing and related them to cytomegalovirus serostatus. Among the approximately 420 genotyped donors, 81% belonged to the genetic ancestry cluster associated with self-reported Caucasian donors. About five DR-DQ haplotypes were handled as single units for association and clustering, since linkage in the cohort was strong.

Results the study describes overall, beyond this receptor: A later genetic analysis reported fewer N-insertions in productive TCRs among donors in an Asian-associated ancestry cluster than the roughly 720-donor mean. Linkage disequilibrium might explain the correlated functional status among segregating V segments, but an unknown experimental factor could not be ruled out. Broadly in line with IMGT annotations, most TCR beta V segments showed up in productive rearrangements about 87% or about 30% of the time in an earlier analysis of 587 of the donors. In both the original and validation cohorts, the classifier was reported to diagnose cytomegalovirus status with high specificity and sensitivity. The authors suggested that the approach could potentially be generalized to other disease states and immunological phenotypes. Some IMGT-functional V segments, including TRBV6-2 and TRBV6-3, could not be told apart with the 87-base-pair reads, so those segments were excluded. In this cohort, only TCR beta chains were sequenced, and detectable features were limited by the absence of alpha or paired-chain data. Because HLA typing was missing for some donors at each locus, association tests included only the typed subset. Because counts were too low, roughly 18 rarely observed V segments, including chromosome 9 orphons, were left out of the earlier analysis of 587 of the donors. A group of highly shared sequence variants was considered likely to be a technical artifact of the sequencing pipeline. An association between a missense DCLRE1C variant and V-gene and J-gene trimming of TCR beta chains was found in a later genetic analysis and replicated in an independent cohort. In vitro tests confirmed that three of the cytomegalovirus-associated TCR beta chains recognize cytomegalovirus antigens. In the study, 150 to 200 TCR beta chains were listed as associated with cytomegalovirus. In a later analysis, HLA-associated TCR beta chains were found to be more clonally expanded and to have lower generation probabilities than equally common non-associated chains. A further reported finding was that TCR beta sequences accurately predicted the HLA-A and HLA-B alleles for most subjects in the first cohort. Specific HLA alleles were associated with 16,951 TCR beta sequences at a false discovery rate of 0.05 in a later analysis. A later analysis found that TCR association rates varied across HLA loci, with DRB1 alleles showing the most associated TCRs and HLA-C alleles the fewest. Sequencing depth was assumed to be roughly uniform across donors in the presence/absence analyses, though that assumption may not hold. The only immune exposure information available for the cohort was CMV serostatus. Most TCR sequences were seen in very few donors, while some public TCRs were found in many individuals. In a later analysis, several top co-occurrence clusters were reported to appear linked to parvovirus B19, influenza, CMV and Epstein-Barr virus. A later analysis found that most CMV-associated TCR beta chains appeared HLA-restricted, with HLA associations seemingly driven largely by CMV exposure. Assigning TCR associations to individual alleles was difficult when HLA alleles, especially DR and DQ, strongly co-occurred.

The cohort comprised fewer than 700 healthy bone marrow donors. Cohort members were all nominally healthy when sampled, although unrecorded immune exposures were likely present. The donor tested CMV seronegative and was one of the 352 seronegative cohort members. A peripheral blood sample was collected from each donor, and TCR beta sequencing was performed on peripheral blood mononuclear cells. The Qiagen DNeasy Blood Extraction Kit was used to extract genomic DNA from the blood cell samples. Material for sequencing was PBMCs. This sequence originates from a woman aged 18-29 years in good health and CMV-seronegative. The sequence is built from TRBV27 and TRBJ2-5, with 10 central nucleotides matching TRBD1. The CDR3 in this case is CASSSDRGYSLETQYF. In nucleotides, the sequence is TGTGCCAGCAGTTCGGACAGGGGGTACTCTTTGGAGACCCAGTACTTC.